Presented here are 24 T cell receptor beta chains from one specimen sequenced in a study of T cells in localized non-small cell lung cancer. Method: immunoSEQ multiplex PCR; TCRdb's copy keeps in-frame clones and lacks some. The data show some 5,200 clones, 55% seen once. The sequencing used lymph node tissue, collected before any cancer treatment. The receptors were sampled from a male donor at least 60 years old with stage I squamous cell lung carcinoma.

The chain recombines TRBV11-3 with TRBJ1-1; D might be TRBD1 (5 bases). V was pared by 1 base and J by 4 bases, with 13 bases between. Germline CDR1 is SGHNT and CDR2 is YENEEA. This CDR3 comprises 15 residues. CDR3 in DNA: TGTGCCAGCAGCTTAGTGGGACGGGAAATCACTGAAGCTTTCTTT. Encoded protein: CASSLVGREITEAFF.

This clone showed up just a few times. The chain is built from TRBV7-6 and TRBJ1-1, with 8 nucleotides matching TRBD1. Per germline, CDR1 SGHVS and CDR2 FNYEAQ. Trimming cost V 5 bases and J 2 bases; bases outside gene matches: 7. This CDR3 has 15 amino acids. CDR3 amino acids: CASSRDQGANTEAFF. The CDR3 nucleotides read TGTGCCAGCAGCCGCGACCAGGGGGCTAACACTGAAGCTTTCTTT.

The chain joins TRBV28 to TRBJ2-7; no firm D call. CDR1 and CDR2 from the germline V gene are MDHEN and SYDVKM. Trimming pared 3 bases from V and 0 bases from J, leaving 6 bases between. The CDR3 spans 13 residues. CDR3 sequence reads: CASSFGSSYEQYF. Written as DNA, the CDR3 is TGTGCCAGCAGTTTTGGCAGCTCCTACGAGCAGTACTTC. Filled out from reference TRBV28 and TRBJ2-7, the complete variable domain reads DVKVTQSSRYLVKRTGEKVFLECVQDMDHENMFWYRQDPGLGLRLIYFSYDVKMKEKGDIPEGYSVSREKKERFSLILESASTNQTSMYLCASSFGSSYEQYFGPGTRLTVT.

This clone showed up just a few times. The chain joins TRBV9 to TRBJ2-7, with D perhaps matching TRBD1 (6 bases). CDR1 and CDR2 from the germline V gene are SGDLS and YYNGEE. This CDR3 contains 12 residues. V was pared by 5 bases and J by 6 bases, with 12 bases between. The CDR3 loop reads CASRPQGGEQYF. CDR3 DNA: TGTGCCAGCAGGCCACAGGGCGGCGAGCAGTACTTC.

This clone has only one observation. The CDR3 loop reads CASSQVGQAYEQYF. CDR3 DNA: TGTGCCAGCAGCCAAGTGGGCCAAGCCTACGAGCAGTACTTC. This rearrangement joins TRBV14 to TRBJ2-7, with no clear D. Per germline, CDR1 SGHDN and CDR2 FVKESK. V dropped 1 base and J dropped 2 bases, with 9 bases sitting between them. The CDR3 loop spans 14 amino acids.

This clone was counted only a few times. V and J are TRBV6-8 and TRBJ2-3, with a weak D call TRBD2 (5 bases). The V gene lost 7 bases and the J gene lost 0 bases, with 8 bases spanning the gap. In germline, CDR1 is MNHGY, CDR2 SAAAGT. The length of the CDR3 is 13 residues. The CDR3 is CASNGGSTDTQYF. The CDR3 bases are TGTGCCAGCAACGGCGGGAGCACAGATACGCAGTATTTT.

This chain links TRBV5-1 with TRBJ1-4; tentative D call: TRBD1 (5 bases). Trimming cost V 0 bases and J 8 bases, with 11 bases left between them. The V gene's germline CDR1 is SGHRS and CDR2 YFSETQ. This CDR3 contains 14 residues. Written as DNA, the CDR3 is TGCGCCAGCAGCTTGGTCGGGGGAGCCGAAAAACTGTTTTTT. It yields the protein CASSLVGGAEKLFF.

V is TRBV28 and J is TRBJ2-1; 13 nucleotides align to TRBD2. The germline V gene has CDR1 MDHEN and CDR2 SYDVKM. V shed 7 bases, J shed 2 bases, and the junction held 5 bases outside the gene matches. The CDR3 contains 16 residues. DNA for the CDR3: TGTGCCAGCAACAAACTAGCGGGAGGGACCTACAATGAGCAGTTCTTC. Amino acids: CASNKLAGGTYNEQFF.

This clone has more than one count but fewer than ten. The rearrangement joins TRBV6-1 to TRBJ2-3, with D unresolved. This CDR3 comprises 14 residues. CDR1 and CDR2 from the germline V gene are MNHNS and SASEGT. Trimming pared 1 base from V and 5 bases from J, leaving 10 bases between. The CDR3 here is CASSEEGKEDTQYF. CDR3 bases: TGTGCCAGCAGTGAAGAGGGTAAGGAAGATACGCAGTATTTT.

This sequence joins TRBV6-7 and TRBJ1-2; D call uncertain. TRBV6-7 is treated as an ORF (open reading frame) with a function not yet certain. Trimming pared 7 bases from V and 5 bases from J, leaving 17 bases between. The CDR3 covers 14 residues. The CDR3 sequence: CASTMGPSGYGYTF. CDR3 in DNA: TGTGCCAGCACTATGGGCCCTTCTGGGTATGGCTACACCTTC.

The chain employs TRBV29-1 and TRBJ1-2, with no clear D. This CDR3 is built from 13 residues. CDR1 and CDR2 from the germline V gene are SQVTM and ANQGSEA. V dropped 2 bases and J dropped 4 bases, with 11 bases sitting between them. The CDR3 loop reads CSVERLRGYGYTF. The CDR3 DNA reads TGCAGCGTTGAAAGGTTGCGGGGCTATGGCTACACCTTC.

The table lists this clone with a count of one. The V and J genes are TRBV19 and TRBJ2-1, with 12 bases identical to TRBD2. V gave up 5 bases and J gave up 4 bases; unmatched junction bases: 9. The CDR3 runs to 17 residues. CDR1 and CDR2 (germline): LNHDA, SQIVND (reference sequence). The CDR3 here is CASSPRTSGTLYNEQFF. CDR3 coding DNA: TGTGCCAGTAGTCCGAGGACTAGCGGGACCCTTTACAATGAGCAGTTCTTC.

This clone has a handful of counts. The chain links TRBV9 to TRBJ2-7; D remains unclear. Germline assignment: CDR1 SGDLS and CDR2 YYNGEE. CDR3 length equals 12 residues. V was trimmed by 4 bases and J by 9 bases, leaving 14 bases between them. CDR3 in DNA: TGTGCCAGCAGCTTTGTGGGGTCGAGGCAGTACTTC. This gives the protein CASSFVGSRQYF.

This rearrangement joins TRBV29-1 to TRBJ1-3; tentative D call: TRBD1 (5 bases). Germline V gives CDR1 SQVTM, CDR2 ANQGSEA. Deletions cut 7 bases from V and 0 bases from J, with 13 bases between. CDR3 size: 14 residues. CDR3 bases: TGCAGCGCGGGGGACTCTTACTCTGGAAACACCATATATTTT. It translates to CSAGDSYSGNTIYF.

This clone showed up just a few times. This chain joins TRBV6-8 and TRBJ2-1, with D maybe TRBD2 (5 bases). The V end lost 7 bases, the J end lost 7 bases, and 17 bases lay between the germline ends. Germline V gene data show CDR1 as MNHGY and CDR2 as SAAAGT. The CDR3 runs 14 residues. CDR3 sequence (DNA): TGTGCCAGCATCTCCCCCGGGGTGGGAAATGAGCAGTTCTTC. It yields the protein CASISPGVGNEQFF.

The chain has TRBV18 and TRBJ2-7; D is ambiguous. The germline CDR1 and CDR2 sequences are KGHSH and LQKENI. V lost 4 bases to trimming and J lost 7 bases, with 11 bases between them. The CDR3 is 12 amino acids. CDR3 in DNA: TGTGCCAGCTCACAAGAGCATCCAGAGCAGTACTTC. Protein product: CASSQEHPEQYF.

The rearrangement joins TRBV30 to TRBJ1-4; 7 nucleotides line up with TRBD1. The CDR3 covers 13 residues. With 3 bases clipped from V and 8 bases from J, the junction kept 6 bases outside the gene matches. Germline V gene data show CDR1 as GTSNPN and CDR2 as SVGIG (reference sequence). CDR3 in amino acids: CAWRIQGREKLFF. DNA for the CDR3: TGTGCCTGGAGGATACAGGGGCGGGAAAAACTGTTTTTT.

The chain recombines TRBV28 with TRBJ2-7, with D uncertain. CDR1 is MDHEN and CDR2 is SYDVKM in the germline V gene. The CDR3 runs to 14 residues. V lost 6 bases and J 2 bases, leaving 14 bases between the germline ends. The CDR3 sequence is CASSAATPPYEQYF. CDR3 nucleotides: TGTGCCAGCAGCGCCGCGACTCCCCCCTACGAGCAGTACTTC.

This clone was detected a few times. The CDR3 sequence: CASSILAGVHEQYF. In DNA, the CDR3 is TGTGCCAGTAGTATCTTAGCGGGAGTGCACGAGCAGTACTTC. The chain joins TRBV19 to TRBJ2-7; 9 bases agree with TRBD2. The V segment lost 3 bases and the J segment 5 bases; nucleotides outside the gene matches: 5. Germline V CDR1 and CDR2: LNHDA, SQIVND (reference sequence). This CDR3 contains 14 residues.

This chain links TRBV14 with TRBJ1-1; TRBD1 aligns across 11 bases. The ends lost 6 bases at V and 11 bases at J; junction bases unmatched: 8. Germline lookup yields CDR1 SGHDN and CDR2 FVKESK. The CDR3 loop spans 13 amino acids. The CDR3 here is CASRPRTGGFAFF. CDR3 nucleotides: TGTGCCAGCAGACCCAGGACAGGGGGCTTCGCTTTCTTT.

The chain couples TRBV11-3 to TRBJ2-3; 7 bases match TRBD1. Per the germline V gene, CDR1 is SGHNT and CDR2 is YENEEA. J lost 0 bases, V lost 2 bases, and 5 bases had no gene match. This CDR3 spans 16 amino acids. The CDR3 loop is CASSLWQGESTDTQYF. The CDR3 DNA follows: TGTGCCAGCAGCTTATGGCAGGGGGAAAGCACAGATACGCAGTATTTT.

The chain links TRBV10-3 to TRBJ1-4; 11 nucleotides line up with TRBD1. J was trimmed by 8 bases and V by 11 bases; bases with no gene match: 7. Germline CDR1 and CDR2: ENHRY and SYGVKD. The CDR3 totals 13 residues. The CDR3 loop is CAASGTGGEKLFF. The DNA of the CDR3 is TGTGCCGCTTCCGGGACAGGGGGAGAAAAACTGTTTTTT.

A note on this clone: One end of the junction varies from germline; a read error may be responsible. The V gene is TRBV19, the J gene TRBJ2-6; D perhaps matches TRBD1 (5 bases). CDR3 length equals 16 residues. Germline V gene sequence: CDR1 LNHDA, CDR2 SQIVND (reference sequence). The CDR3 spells CASMEQLYSGANVLTF. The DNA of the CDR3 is TGTGCCAGTATGGAACAGCTTTACTCTGGGGCCAACGTCTTGACTTTC. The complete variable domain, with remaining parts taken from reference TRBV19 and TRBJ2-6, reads DGGITQSPKYLFRKEGQNVTLSCEQNLNHDAMYWYRQDPGQGLRLIYYSQIVNDFQKGDIAEGYSVSREKKESFPLTVTSAQKNPTAFYLCASMEQLYSGANVLTFGAGSRLTVL.

CDR3 residues: CASSHGLANEQFF. For the CDR3, the DNA is TGTGCCAGCAGTCATGGACTCGCTAATGAGCAGTTCTTC. The chain uses TRBV6-8 and TRBJ2-1; tentative D call: TRBD2 (5 bases). This CDR3 has 13 amino acids. The germline V gene encodes CDR1 MNHGY and CDR2 SAAAGT. V was trimmed by 5 bases and J by 7 bases, leaving 12 bases between them.